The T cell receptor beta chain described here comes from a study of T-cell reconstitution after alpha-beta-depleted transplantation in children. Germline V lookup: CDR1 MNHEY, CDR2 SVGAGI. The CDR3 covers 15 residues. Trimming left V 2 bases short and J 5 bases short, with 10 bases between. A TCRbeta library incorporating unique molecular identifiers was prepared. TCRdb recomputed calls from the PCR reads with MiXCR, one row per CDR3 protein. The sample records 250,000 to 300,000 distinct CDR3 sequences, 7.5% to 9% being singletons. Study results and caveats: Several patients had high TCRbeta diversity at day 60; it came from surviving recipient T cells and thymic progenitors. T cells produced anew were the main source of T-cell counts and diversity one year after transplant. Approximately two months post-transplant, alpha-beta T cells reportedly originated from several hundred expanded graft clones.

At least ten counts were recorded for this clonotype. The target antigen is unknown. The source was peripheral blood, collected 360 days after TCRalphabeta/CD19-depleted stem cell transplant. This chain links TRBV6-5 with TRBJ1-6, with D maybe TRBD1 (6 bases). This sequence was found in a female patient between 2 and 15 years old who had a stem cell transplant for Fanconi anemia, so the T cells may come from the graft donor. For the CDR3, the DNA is TGTGCCAGCAGTTACAGGCAGGGGAATAATTCACCCCTCCACTTT. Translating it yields CASSYRQGNNSPLHF.